These 2 T cell receptor beta chains were sequenced from one sample in a study of blood T cell repertoires in COVID-19. Method: immunoSEQ multiplex PCR; TCRdb's copy keeps in-frame clones and lacks some. Of some 140,000 clones in the sample, roughly four fifths were seen once. Sequencing was carried out using PBMCs or T cells enriched from blood (not recorded which). The receptors shown here come from a man aged 25-40 years who had recovered from COVID-19.

This chain uses TRBV27 with TRBJ2-3; the D gene is possibly TRBD2 (6 bases). The CDR3 is made up of 15 amino acids. V lost 2 bases and J 5 bases, leaving 14 bases between the germline ends. Germline V CDR1 and CDR2: MNHEY, SMNVEV (reference sequence). As DNA, the CDR3 is TGTGCCAGCAGTTTAGCGCCCATGGGAGGAGATACGCAGTATTTT. Translating it yields CASSLAPMGGDTQYF.

The chain uses TRBV6-5 and TRBJ1-2, with D maybe TRBD1 (6 bases). Trimming took 7 bases from V and 5 from J, leaving 17 bases between them. Per the germline V gene, CDR1 is MNHEY and CDR2 is SVGAGI. This CDR3 has 14 amino acids. CDR3 loop: CASTPSRGIYGYTF. CDR3 DNA: TGTGCCAGCACCCCCAGCAGGGGAATTTATGGCTACACCTTC.